A selection of T cell receptor beta chains follows, all from one sample in a study of T-cell reconstitution after alpha-beta-depleted transplantation in children. TCRdb re-called the PCR reads through MiXCR, storing one row per CDR3 protein. There are about 410,000 distinct CDR3 sequences in the sample; approximately 20% occur only once, and 3% to 4.5% lies in the top ten. The sequenced sample was PBMCs from the stem cell graft donor, obtained from the stem cell graft. These receptors were obtained from a human donor who donated a stem cell graft to a child with acute myeloid leukemia. CDR3s include the opening cysteine and the closing phenylalanine or tryptophan. Where a row states a size, it is once, few, many or the class of an expanded clone; other rows omit it.

V	size	J	CDR3
TRBV29-1	many	TRBJ2-5	CSVAETQYF
TRBV24-1	-	TRBJ2-3	CATRAGGTDTQYF
TRBV4-2	-	TRBJ2-5	CASSQDWETQYF
TRBV4-2	-	TRBJ2-7	CASSQDRASPQQYF
TRBV11-2	-	TRBJ2-1	CASSSQLAGGYNEQFF
TRBV24-1	few	TRBJ2-2	CATSDAVLAANTGELFF
TRBV28	-	TRBJ2-7	CASSSGQGGEQYF
TRBV20-1	many	TRBJ2-1	CSAAPGLALIEQFF
TRBV5-1	few	TRBJ2-1	CASSLSGLDYFNEQFF
TRBV7-6	once	TRBJ2-1	CASSLGTSGPHEQFF
TRBV2	-	TRBJ2-1	CASSWTDLPPNEQFF
TRBV28	-	TRBJ2-6	CASRPWTASGANVLTF
TRBV12-3/TRBV12-4	few	TRBJ2-7	CASSLGQAAYEQYF
TRBV4-2	-	TRBJ2-2	CASSQAVGPPGELFF
TRBV20-1	many	TRBJ2-5	CSARDGTQYF
TRBV6-1	few	TRBJ1-1	CASSRGTGIPNTEAFF
TRBV25-1	-	TRBJ2-1	CASTRTPGTSGPNEQFF
TRBV19	-	TRBJ2-7	CASSMRSGRAQYF
TRBV7-9	-	TRBJ1-1	CASSPRTDNTEAFF
TRBV6-2/TRBV6-3	few	TRBJ1-1	CASSELVRGLRNTEAFF
TRBV29-1	few	TRBJ2-1	CSVVGREAIYNEQFF
TRBV11-2	-	TRBJ2-2	CASSDNFRDTRSNTGELFF
TRBV29-1	few	TRBJ2-4	CSAARGAKNIQYF
TRBV5-1	few	TRBJ2-2	CASSFSTVNTGELFF
TRBV11-1	-	TRBJ2-3	CASSYIPGLAGGTSTDTQYF
TRBV25-1	-	TRBJ2-3	CASSEYTSLSTDTQYF
TRBV15	-	TRBJ1-2	CATSRDQGRLSF
TRBV27	few	TRBJ1-5	CASSLQGVHQPQHF
TRBV4-1	few	TRBJ2-7	CASSQSSGADYEQYF
TRBV20-1	many	TRBJ2-7	CSALTSFYEQYF
TRBV6-1	-	TRBJ2-7	CASRGTDRFPYEQYF
TRBV6-5	-	TRBJ1-6	CASSYSTDRRWASPLHF
TRBV29-1	many	TRBJ2-7	CSVRNPNYEQYF
TRBV4-3	few	TRBJ2-5	CASSQDTGALSSGVQETQYF
TRBV4-2	few	TRBJ2-5	CASSQDRTSGRETQYF
TRBV6-1	few	TRBJ1-5	CASCRHPNQPQHF
TRBV12-3/TRBV12-4	few	TRBJ2-1	CASTIQGTSYNEQFF
TRBV28	-	TRBJ2-7	CASSPGTSGITEQYF
TRBV11-2	-	TRBJ2-4	CASSPRLAGGWAKNIQYF
TRBV24-1	few	TRBJ2-3	CATSDSRLAGGTDTQYF
TRBV7-9	few	TRBJ2-3	CASSSPSMGFTDTQYF